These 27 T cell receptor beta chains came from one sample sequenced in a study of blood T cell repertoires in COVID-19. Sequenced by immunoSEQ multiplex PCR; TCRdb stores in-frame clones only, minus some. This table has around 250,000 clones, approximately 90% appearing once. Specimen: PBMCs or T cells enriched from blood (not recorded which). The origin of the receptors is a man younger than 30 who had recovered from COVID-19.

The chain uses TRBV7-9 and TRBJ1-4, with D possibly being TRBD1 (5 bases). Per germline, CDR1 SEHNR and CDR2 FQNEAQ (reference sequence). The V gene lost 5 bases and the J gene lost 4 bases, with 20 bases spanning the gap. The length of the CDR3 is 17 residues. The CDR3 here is CASSAPLSGAGNEKLFF. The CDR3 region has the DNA TGTGCCAGCAGCGCGCCCCTAAGCGGGGCCGGTAATGAAAAACTGTTTTTT.

The CDR3 protein is CATSRGGTVEQYF. Written as DNA, the CDR3 is TGTGCCACCAGCAGAGGTGGGACTGTCGAGCAGTACTTC. The chain couples TRBV15 to TRBJ2-7, with D possibly being TRBD2 (6 bases). V was pared by 1 base and J by 6 bases, with 10 bases between. The germline V gene has CDR1 LNHNV and CDR2 YYDKDF (reference sequence). The CDR3 has 13 amino acids. Together with reference TRBV15 and TRBJ2-7, the CDR3 gives the full variable domain: DAMVIQNPRYQVTQFGKPVTLSCSQTLNHNVMYWYQQKSSQAPKLLFHYYDKDFNNEADTPDNFQSRRPNTSFCFLDIRSPGLGDTAMYLCATSRGGTVEQYFGPGTRLTVT.

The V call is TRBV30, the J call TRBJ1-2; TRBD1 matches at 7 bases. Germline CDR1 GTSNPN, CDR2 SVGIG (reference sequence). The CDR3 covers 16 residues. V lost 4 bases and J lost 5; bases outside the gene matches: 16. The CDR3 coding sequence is TGTGCCTGGATTGGTAGGGGGCAGGTGTTTGGGTATGGCTACACCTTC. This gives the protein CAWIGRGQVFGYGYTF.

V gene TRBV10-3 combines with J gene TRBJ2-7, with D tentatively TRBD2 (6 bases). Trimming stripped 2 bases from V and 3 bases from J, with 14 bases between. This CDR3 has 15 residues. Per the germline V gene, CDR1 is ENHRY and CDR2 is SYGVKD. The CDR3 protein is CAISEGHGGYYEQYF. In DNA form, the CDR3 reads TGTGCCATCAGTGAGGGGCACGGGGGTTACTACGAGCAGTACTTC.

The CDR3 DNA sequence: TGTGCCAGTAGTAGGAGGACAGGCTCCTACGAGCAGTACTTC. Its protein product is CASSRRTGSYEQYF. The V and J genes are TRBV19 and TRBJ2-7, with 7 bases matching TRBD1. The CDR3 is 14 residues long. Germline assignment: CDR1 LNHDA and CDR2 SQIVND (reference sequence). With 4 bases clipped from V and 0 bases from J, the junction kept 3 bases outside the gene matches.

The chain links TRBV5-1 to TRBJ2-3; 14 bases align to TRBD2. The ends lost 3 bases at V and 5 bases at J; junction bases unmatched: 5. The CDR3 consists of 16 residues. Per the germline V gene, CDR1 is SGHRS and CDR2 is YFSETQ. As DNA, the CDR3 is TGCGCCAGCAGCTGGCCGGGACTAGCGGGAGTAGATACGCAGTATTTT. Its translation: CASSWPGLAGVDTQYF.

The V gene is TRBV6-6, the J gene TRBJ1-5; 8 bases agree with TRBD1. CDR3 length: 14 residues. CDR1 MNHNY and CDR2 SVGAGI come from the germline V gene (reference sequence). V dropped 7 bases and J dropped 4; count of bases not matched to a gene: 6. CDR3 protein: CASTFGQGNQPQHF. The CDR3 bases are TGTGCCAGCACCTTTGGACAGGGTAATCAGCCCCAGCATTTT.

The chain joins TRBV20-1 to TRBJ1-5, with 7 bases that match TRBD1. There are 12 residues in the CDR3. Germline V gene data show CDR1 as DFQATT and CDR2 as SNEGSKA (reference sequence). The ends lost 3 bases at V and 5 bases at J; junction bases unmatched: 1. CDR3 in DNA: TGCAGTGCTAGTCAGGGGGATCAGCCCCAGCATTTT. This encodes CSASQGDQPQHF.

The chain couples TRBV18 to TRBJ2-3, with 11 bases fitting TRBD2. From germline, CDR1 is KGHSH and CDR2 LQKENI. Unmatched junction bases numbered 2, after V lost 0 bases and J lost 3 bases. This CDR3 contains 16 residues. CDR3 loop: CASSPPSGGVTDTQYF. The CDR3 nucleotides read TGTGCCAGCTCACCACCTAGCGGGGGGGTGACAGATACGCAGTATTTT.

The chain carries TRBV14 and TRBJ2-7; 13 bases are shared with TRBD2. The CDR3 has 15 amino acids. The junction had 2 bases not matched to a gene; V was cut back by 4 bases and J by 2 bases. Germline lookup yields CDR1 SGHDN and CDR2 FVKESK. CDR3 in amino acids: CASSRGTSGAYEQYF. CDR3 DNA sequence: TGTGCCAGCAGCCGAGGGACTAGCGGGGCCTACGAGCAGTACTTC.

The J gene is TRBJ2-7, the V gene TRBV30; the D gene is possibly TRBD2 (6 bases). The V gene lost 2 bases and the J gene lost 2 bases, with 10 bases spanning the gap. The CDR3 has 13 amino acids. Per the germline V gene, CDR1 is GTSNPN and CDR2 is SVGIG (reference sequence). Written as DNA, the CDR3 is TGTGCCTGGAGTTATTCGGGGGCCTACGAGCAGTACTTC. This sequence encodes CAWSYSGAYEQYF.

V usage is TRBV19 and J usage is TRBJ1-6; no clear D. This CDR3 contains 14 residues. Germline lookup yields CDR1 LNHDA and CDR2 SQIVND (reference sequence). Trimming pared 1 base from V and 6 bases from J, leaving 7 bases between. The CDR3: CASSIGGANSPLHF. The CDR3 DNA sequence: TGTGCCAGTAGTATAGGAGGAGCTAATTCACCCCTCCACTTT.

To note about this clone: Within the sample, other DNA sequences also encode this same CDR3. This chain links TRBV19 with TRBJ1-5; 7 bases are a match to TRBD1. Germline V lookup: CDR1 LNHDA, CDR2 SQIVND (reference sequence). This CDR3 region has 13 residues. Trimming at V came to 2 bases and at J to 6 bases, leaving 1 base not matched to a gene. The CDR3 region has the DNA TGTGCCAGTAGTATACAGGGGGGTCAGCCCCAGCATTTT. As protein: CASSIQGGQPQHF.

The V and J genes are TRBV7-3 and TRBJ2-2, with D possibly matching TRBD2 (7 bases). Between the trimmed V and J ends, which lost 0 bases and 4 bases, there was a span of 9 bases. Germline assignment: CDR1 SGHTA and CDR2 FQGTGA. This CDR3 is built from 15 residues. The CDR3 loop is CASSLTGGGTGELFF. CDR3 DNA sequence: TGTGCCAGCAGCTTAACGGGAGGGGGCACCGGGGAGCTGTTTTTT.

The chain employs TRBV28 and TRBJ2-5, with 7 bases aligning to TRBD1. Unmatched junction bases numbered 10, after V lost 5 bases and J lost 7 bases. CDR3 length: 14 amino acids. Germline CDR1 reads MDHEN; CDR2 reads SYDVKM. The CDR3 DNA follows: TGTGCCAGCAGTCTAAAGGGGGCTATAGGGACCCAGTACTTC. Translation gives CASSLKGAIGTQYF.

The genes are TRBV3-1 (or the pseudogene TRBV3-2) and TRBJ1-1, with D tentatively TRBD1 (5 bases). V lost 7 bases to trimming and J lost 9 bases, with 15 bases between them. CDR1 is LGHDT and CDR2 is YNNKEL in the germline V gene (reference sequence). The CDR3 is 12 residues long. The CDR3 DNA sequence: TGTGCCAGCAACGCGCGGGGACTGAAAGCTTTCTTT. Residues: CASNARGLKAFF.

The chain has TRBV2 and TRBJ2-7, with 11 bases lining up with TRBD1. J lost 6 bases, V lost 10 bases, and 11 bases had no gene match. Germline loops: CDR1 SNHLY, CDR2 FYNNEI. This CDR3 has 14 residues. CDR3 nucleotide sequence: TGTGCCACCAAAGGGACAGGGGGGAACTCCGAGCAGTACTTC. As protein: CATKGTGGNSEQYF.

The CDR3 sequence is CSVESGGLDDEQYF. As DNA, the CDR3 is TGCAGCGTTGAATCGGGGGGTCTAGACGACGAGCAGTACTTC. The rearrangement uses TRBV29-1 and TRBJ2-7; 7 bases agree with TRBD2. V shed 2 bases and J 5 bases; nucleotides not matched to a gene: 9. The CDR3 extends over 14 amino acids. Germline CDR1 is SQVTM and CDR2 is ANQGSEA.

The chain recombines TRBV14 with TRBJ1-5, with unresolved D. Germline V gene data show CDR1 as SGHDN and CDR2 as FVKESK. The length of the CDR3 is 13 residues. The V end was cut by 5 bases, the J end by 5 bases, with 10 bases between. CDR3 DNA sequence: TGTGCCAGCAGCTACAGAGAAGATCAGCCCCAGCATTTT. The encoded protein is CASSYREDQPQHF. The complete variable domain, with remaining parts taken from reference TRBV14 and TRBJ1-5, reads EAGVTQFPSHSVIEKGQTVTLRCDPISGHDNLYWYRRVMGKEIKFLLHFVKESKQDESGMPNNRFLAERTGGTYSTLKVQPAELEDSGVYFCASSYREDQPQHFGDGTRLSIL.

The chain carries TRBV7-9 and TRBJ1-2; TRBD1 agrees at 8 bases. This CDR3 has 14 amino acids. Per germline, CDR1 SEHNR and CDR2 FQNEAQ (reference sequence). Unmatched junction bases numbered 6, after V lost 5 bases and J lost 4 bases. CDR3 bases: TGTGCCAGCAGCCCGGGACAGGAGCGCTATGGCTACACCTTC. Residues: CASSPGQERYGYTF.

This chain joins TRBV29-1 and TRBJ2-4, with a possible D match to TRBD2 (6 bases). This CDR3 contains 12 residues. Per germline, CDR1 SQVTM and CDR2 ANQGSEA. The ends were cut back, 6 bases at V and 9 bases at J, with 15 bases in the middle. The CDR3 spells CSVAGAGGIQYF. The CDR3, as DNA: TGCAGCGTCGCCGGTGCCGGGGGCATTCAGTACTTC.

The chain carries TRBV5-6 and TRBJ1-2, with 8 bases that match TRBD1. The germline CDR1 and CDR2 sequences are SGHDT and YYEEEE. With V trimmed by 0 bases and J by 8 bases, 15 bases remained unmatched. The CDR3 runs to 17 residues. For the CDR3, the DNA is TGTGCCAGCAGCTTGGGTTTCTCCGGAGTCAGGGACAGGGGCTACACCTTC. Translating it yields CASSLGFSGVRDRGYTF.

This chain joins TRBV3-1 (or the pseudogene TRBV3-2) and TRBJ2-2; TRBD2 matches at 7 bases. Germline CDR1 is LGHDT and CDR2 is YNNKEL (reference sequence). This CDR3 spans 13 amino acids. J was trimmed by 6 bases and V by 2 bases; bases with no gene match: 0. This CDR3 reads CASSQSGAGELFF. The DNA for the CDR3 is TGTGCCAGCAGCCAAAGCGGGGCCGGGGAGCTGTTTTTT.

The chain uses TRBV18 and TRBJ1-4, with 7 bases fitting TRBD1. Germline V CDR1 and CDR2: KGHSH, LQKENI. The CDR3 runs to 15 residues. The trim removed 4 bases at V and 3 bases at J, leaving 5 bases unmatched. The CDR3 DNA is TGTGCCAGCTCACAGGGGGCAGGGGCTAATGAAAAACTGTTTTTT. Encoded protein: CASSQGAGANEKLFF. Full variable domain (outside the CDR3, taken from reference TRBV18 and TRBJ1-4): NAGVMQNPRHLVRRRGQEARLRCSPMKGHSHVYWYRQLPEEGLKFMVYLQKENIIDESGMPKERFSAEFPKEGPSILRIQQVVRGDSAAYFCASSQGAGANEKLFFGSGTQLSVL.

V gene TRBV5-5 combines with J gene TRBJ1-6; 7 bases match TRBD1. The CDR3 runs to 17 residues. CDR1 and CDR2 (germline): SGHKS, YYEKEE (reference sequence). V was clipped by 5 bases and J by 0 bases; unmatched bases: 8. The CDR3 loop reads CASRPEGASSYNSPLHF. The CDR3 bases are TGTGCCAGCAGACCGGAGGGGGCGAGCTCCTATAATTCACCCCTCCACTTT.

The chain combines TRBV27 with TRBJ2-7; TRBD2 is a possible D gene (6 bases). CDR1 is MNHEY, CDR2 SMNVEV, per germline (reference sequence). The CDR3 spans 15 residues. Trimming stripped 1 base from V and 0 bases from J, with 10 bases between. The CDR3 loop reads CASSLYGGASYEQYF. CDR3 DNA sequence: TGTGCCAGCAGTTTATACGGCGGGGCCTCCTACGAGCAGTACTTC.

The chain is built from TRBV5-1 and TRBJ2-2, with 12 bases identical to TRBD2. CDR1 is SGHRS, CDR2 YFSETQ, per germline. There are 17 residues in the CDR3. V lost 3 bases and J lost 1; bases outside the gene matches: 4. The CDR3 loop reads CASSSGTSGRNTGELFF. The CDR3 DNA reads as TGCGCCAGCAGCTCAGGGACTAGCGGGCGGAACACCGGGGAGCTGTTTTTT.